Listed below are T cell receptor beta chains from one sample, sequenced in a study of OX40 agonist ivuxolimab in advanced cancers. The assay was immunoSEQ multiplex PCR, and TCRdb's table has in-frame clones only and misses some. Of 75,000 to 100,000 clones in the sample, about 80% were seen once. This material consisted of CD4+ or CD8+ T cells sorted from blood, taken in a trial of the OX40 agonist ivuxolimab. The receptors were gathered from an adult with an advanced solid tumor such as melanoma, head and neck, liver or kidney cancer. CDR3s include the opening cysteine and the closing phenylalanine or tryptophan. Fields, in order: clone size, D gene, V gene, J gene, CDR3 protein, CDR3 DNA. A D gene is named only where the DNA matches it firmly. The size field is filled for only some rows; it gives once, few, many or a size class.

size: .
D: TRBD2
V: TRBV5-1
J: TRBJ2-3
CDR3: CASSPIAGGADTQYF
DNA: TGCGCCAGCAGCCCCATAGCGGGGGGCGCAGATACGCAGTATTTT

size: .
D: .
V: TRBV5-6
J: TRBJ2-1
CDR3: CASSLGGISSYNEQFF
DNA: TGTGCCAGCAGCTTGGGTGGTATCAGCTCCTACAATGAGCAGTTCTTC

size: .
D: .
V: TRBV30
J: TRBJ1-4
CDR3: CAWKRGNGDEKLFF
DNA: TGTGCCTGGAAAAGAGGGAACGGGGATGAAAAACTGTTTTTT

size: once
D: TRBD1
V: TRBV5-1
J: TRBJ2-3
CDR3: CASSLAGDRGPPVDTQYF
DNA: TGCGCCAGCAGCTTGGCCGGGGACAGGGGGCCACCGGTGGATACGCAGTATTTT

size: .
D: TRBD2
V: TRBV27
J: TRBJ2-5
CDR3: CASGNLAGGETQYF
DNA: TGTGCCAGCGGGAACCTAGCGGGGGGGGAGACCCAGTACTTC

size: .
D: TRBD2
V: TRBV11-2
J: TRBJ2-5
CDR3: CASSPRLAGGRYQETQYF
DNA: TGTGCCAGCAGCCCGCGACTAGCGGGGGGCCGGTACCAAGAGACCCAGTACTTC

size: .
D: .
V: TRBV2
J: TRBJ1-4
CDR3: CASSEAMGLFF
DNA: TGTGCCAGCAGTGAAGCGATGGGACTGTTTTTT

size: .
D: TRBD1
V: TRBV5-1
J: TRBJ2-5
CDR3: CASSLAPGGQETQYF
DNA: TGCGCCAGCAGCTTGGCCCCAGGGGGTCAAGAGACCCAGTACTTC

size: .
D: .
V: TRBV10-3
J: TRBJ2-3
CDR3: CAIKPFPGQNTDTQYF
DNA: TGTGCCATCAAGCCTTTTCCGGGCCAGAACACAGATACGCAGTATTTT

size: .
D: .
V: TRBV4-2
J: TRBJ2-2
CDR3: CASSRNTGTNTGELFF
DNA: TGTGCCAGCAGCCGGAATACAGGGACGAACACCGGGGAGCTGTTTTTT

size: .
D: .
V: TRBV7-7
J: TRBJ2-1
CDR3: CASSPLDSYNEQFF
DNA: TGTGCCAGCAGCCCCCTCGACAGTTACAATGAGCAGTTCTTC

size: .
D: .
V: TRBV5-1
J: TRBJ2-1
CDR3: CASSLVSDYSYNEQFF
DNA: TGCGCCAGCAGCTTAGTATCTGACTACTCCTACAATGAGCAGTTCTTC

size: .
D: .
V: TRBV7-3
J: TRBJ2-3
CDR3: CASSLGETRTDTQYF
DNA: TGTGCCAGCAGCTTAGGGGAGACCCGCACAGATACGCAGTATTTT

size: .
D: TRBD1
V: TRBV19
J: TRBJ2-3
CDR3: CASRISGDRGDTQYF
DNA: TGTGCCAGTAGGATATCAGGGGACAGGGGAGATACGCAGTATTTT

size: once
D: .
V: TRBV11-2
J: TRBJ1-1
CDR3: CASSPRGNTEAFF
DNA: TGTGCCAGCAGCCCCCGAGGCAACACTGAAGCTTTCTTT

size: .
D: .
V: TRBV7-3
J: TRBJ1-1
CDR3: CASSLTPGTILVNTEAFF
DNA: TGTGCCAGCAGCTTAACCCCGGGAACTATTTTGGTGAACACTGAAGCTTTCTTT

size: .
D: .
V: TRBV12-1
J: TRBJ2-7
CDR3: CASSLKDRGRIYEQYF
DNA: TGTGCCAGCAGCTTAAAGGACAGGGGGCGCATCTACGAGCAGTACTTC

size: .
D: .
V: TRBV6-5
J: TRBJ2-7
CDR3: CASSYSQGYEQYF
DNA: TGTGCCAGCAGTTACTCGCAGGGCTACGAGCAGTACTTC

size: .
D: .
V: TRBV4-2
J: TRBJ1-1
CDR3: CASSQARNTEAFF
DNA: TGTGCCAGCAGCCAAGCCCGGAACACTGAAGCTTTCTTT

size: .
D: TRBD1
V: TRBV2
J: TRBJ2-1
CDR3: CASSLEMSTGGNEQFF
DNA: TGTGCCAGCAGCCTAGAGATGAGTACAGGGGGGAATGAGCAGTTCTTC

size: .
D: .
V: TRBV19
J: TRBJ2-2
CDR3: CASNQQGEAGELFF
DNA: TGTGCCAGTAACCAACAGGGAGAGGCCGGGGAGCTGTTTTTT

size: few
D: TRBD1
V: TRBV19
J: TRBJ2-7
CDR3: CASSTGTGGSYEQYF
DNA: TGTGCCAGTAGTACCGGGACAGGGGGCTCCTACGAGCAGTACTTC

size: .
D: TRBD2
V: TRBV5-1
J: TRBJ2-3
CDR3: CASTFNGLATDTQYF
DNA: TGCGCCAGCACCTTTAACGGACTAGCTACAGATACGCAGTATTTT

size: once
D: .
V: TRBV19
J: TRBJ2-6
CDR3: CASSLGSGANVLTF
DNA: TGTGCCAGTAGTCTGGGATCTGGGGCCAACGTCCTGACTTTC

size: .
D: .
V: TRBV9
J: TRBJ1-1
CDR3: CASSGAGKTEAFF
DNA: TGTGCCAGCAGCGGAGCGGGGAAAACTGAAGCTTTCTTT

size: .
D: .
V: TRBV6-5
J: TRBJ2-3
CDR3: CASMPEGDTQYF
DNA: TGTGCCAGCATGCCGGAAGGAGATACGCAGTATTTT

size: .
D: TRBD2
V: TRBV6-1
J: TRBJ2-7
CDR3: CASRAIAGTSYEQYF
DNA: TGTGCCAGCAGAGCTATAGCGGGGACCTCCTACGAGCAGTACTTC

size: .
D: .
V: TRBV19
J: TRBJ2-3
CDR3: CASSSDWGGDTQYF
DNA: TGTGCCAGTAGTAGCGACTGGGGTGGAGATACGCAGTATTTT

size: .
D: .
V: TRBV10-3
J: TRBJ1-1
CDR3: CAISESSLLNTEAFF
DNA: TGTGCCATCAGTGAGTCGAGCCTTCTGAACACTGAAGCTTTCTTT

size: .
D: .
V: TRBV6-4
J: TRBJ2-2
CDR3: CASSVRGDTGELFF
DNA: TGTGCCAGCAGTGTGCGGGGTGACACCGGGGAGCTGTTTTTT

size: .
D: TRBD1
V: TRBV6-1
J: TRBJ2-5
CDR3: CASRQGTSQETQYF
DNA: TGTGCCAGCAGACAGGGGACCTCCCAAGAGACCCAGTACTTC

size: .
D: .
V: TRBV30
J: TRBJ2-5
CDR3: CAWSKGGDGKRPQYF
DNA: TGTGCCTGGAGTAAGGGGGGGGACGGCAAGAGACCCCAGTACTTC

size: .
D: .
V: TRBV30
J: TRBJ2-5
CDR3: CACQGGAQETQYF
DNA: TGTGCCTGTCAGGGTGGTGCCCAAGAGACCCAGTACTTC

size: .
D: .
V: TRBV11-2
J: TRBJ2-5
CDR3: CASSLAPTSQETQYF
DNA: TGTGCCAGCAGCTTAGCCCCGACTAGTCAAGAGACCCAGTACTTC

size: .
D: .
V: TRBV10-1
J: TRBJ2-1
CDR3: CASSADTTKNEQFF
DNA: TGCGCCAGCAGTGCTGACACCACTAAGAATGAGCAGTTCTTC

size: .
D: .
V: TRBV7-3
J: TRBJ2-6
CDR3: CASSISGGAGANVLTF
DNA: TGTGCCAGCAGCATCAGTGGAGGGGCTGGGGCCAACGTCCTGACTTTC

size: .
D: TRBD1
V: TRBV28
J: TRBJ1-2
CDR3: CASSLVQGADSYTF
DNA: TGTGCCAGCAGTTTAGTACAGGGGGCTGATAGCTACACCTTC

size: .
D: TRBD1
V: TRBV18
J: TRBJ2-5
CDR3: CASSPNAGQGQETQYF
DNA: TGTGCCAGCTCACCAAACGCGGGACAGGGCCAAGAGACCCAGTACTTC

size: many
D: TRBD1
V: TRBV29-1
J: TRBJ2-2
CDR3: CSVEGQGAIGELFF
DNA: TGCAGCGTTGAAGGGCAGGGGGCGATCGGGGAGCTGTTTTTT

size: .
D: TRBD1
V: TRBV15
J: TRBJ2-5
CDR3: CATSRAPGQEETQYF
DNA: TGTGCCACCAGCAGAGCACCGGGACAGGAAGAGACCCAGTACTTC

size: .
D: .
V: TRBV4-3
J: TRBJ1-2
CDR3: CASSPDGDREPYTF
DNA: TGCGCCAGCAGCCCGGATGGGGACCGAGAACCCTACACCTTC